The present T cell receptor beta chain was sequenced within a study of cytomegalovirus exposure and HLA in healthy donors (dated by TCRdb to about 2017). The study in broad terms: According to a later analysis, one platform produced both the approximately 110 validation repertoires and the 700 or so repertoires of the first cohort. The aim of the study was to test whether cataloging public T cell receptors could identify signatures of past pathogen exposure. A separate validation cohort of 90 to 150 different subjects was used in addition to the roughly 670-subject first cohort. To predict cytomegalovirus infection status, the study combined high-throughput TCR immunosequencing, statistical association of individual TCRs with disease status, and machine learning. General study outcomes and caveats: Most TCR sequences were seen in very few donors, while some public TCRs were found in many individuals. The classifier was reported to diagnose cytomegalovirus status with high specificity and sensitivity in both the original cohort and the validation cohort. The study listed approximately 150 TCR beta chains as associated with cytomegalovirus. A few of the identified cytomegalovirus-associated TCR beta chains were confirmed in vitro to be specific for cytomegalovirus antigens. The authors suggested that the approach could potentially be extended to other disease states and immunological phenotypes. A later analysis had no HLA typing for the validation cohort, so co-occurrence there was scored across all 130 or so repertoires. A later analysis found that TCRs clustered in the first cohort also tended to co-occur in the 110 or so validation repertoires, with more than 90% of cluster scores above 0.

V gives up 8 bases and J gives up 1 base, and the segment between their germline ends measures 12 bases. The CDR3 runs 14 amino acids, cysteine and phenylalanine included. The entry retains the CDR3 DNA only, 42 bases that are in frame from base 1. From the germline V gene (reference sequence), CDR1 is LNHDA and CDR2 is SQIVND. The donors belonged to the validation cohort of under 150 subjects, which was separate from the roughly 670-subject first cohort. As for this clone: Its recognized antigen is unknown. Per-base qualities were not stored, and no clone one base away is much larger.

Library prep was done by the immunoSEQ multiplex PCR assay. Regarding the original processing steps: A statistical classification framework was developed to diagnose cytomegalovirus status using the catalog of TCR beta chain sequences. The source is immuneACCESS, and TCRdb retained only in-frame sequences with V and J called. Part of the clones is not carried over; for the studies checked, unresolved V genes explain less than half of this, and the remainder is unexplained. V and J calls and clone size are given by that table; D and trimming were obtained from the DNA. The sample table contains some 110,000 clones; only one count was recorded for 88% of them. The top ten hold 1.8% of the sample.

This sequence originates from a woman between 18 and 29 years old in good health and CMV-seropositive. Recombination joined TRBV19 with TRBJ1-5; TRBD1 is a weak D gene call, 5 bases matching. Sequenced sample: PBMCs. The DNA reads TGTGCCAGTGAGACAGTTATCAGCAATCAGCCCCAGCATTTT. It is translated as CASETVISNQPQHF.